This T cell receptor beta chain was captured by sequencing in a study of cytomegalovirus exposure and HLA in healthy donors. Study at large: Previous work identified roughly 120 million unique TCR beta sequences from roughly 170 million T cells.

Worth noting for this clone: The antigen is not known.

The PCR made use of 60 Vbeta and 13 Jbeta primers. The table came from immunoSEQ multiplex PCR; TCRdb's copy has only in-frame clones and leaves some out. The table has 120,000 or so clones, 70% to 80% seen once; the top ten hold about 2%. Points from the study as a whole: What a later analysis reportedly showed was that an Asian-associated ancestry cluster had fewer N-insertions than the roughly 670-donor mean. Within a later analysis, the majority of CMV-associated TCR beta chains appeared HLA-restricted.

This CDR3 region has 13 residues. Trimming pared 6 bases from V and 1 base from J, leaving 8 bases between. Germline V gene data show CDR1 as MNHNS and CDR2 as SASEGT. This TCR was recovered from a man younger than 30 in good health and CMV-seronegative. The J gene is TRBJ2-3, the V gene TRBV6-1; D is possibly TRBD2 (5 bases). The sample taken for sequencing was PBMCs. The CDR3 is CASRSSGTDTQYF. The DNA for the CDR3 is TGTGCCAGCAGGAGTAGCGGCACAGATACGCAGTATTTT.